Below, one TCR beta chain is given with its context. The target of this receptor is not known. No clone much larger than this one lies a single base away; base qualities are absent. The collaborating institutions used their own protocols to collect whole blood in K2EDTA tubes. For TCRbeta analysis, collaborators shipped samples in one of three forms: frozen whole blood, isolated PBMCs, or DNA extracted from either of those sample types. The data belong to a study of blood T cell repertoires in COVID-19 (dated by TCRdb to about 2020). The study in broad terms: Collaborator samples came from the United States, Italy and Spain and covered acute and convalescent phases of COVID-19. The material from the prospective study consisted of cDNA or gDNA derived from T cells, B-cell-depleted T cells, or PBMCs. The dataset comprised deeply sampled blood TCRbeta repertoires from subjects exposed to, actively infected with, or recovered from COVID-19. The repertoires were released in a freely available public database intended as a resource for research on the immune response to SARS-CoV-2. The samples were drawn from two sources: the first 160 participants of the ongoing ImmuneRACE study, and 1,254 subjects contributed by 6 global collaborators. A de-identified subject ID, COVID-19 status, age in years and sex were almost always included in the sample metadata. Where available, HLA class I and class II types were taken from metadata supplied by the sample provider and were not determined by assay-based typing. The investigation overall reported the following: The quantity of clinical and demographic metadata differed by source and by participant and was supplied without curation.

TCRbeta CDR3 regions were amplified from genomic DNA using the immunoSEQ Assay, a bias-controlled multiplex PCR. From the authors' description of their analysis: Within the assay, amplification of reference gene primers was used to estimate how many nucleated cells each sample contained. To quantify the absolute abundance of each unique TCRbeta CDR3 rearrangement, sequence reads were collapsed and filtered. For each sample, productive Simpson clonality was calculated as the square root of Simpson's diversity index across productive rearrangements. TCRdb mirrors the immuneACCESS table, restricted to in-frame sequences. Some clones are absent from its copies; in checked studies, under half trace to an unresolved V gene, and the reason for the others is unknown. The V and J calls and clone size were taken over from that table, and D and trimming were inferred from the DNA. The sample records about 410,000 clones, about nine tenths of which are singletons. The ten largest make up 1.4% to 1.5% of the sample.

Trimming takes 4 bases off V and 5 bases off J; junction bases not matched to a gene: 6. The CDR3 runs 15 residues from the cysteine to the phenylalanine. Only CDR3 DNA remains: 45 bases, in frame from the first base. From a lookup of the germline V gene (reference sequence), CDR1 and CDR2 are LNHNV and YYDKDF. The sample taken for sequencing was peripheral blood. This chain is built from TRBV15 and TRBJ2-5, and 11 junctional nucleotides match TRBD2. This receptor was taken from a woman younger than 45 with active or convalescent COVID-19. This receptor carries the CDR3 CATSKTSGDGETQYF. The nucleotide sequence is TGTGCCACCAGCAAGACTAGCGGGGATGGGGAGACCCAGTACTTC.